Ten or more counts support the clone carrying this T cell receptor beta chain. The antigen remains unidentified. Individually, cDNA molecules had unique molecular identifiers attached to them. Via MiXCR, TCRdb re-called the 5' RACE reads, giving one row per CDR3 protein. The repertoire consists of about 80,000 distinct CDR3 sequences, with over 10% occurring once and the leading ten covering less than 3%. This entry belongs to a study of early T cells in non-severe SARS-CoV-2 infection. Overall study: Alpha and beta chains were unpaired, from unsorted whole-blood bulk RNA. General study results and limits: CD4 and private specificities were missed by VDJdb matching, which favored anti-spike CD8 responses.

Germline CDR1 and CDR2: DFQATT and SNEGSKA (reference sequence). This CDR3 is 15 amino acids long. Germline trimming cut 7 bases from V and 0 bases from J; bases unmatched to any gene: 9. The sequencing sample was made of whole blood. The genes are TRBV20-1 and TRBJ2-3, with 8 positions matching TRBD2. This clonotype was obtained from an adult who was a healthcare worker with PCR-confirmed SARS-CoV-2 infection or an uninfected control (not recorded which). CDR3 residues: CSGQVLAGSTDTQYF. Written as DNA, the CDR3 is TGCAGTGGGCAGGTTTTAGCGGGGAGCACAGATACGCAGTATTTT.